This T cell receptor (beta chain) was captured in a study of T cells in Graves' hyperthyroidism and ophthalmopathy. Ophthalmopathy cases scored 3 or more on the Clinical Activity Score and 4 or more on NOSPECS grade, with duration below 3 months. Germline V gene lookup returns CDR1 SQVTM and CDR2 ANQGSEA. This CDR3 region has 13 residues. Trimming removed 1 base at V and 4 bases at J, with 10 bases between. TCR beta CDR3 region amplification was performed from RNA transcripts. TCR CDR3 underwent first-round RT-PCR with the HTBI primer set. TCRdb ran MiXCR on the multiplex PCR reads and lists one entry per CDR3 protein. The sample records about 600,000 distinct CDR3 sequences, 16% being singletons. This clonotype was recorded at least ten times.

The chain employs TRBV29-1 and TRBJ1-1; D not certain. The source material was blood. This clonotype originated in a woman aged 40 to 50 with Graves' ophthalmopathy. The CDR3 loop is CSVEGVVGTEAFF. In DNA, the CDR3 is TGCAGCGTTGAAGGCGTGGTGGGCACTGAAGCTTTCTTT.